The T cell receptor beta chain described here comes from a study of blood T cells in healthy people across ages. The overall study: When template switching was applied, about one barcoded beta molecule was captured per two T cells.

Looked up from germline, CDR1 is WSHSY and CDR2 is SAAADI. The length of the CDR3 is 15 residues. V lost 0 bases, J lost 8 bases, and 5 bases stayed unmatched. The authors ran a second PCR of about 6 to 11 cycles using a sample-barcoded 5' primer and a J-beta primer mix. TCRdb analysed the 5' RACE reads with MiXCR anew, one entry per CDR3 protein. The table lists 700,000 or so distinct CDR3 sequences, 40% to 45% of them singletons. Findings and limits, study-wide: TCR beta diversity tracked closely with naive T cell percentage. Roughly linear age-related decline in beta diversity appeared, significant by age 40.

This clonotype was seen a handful of times. What it binds is unknown. The source material was blood. The receptor comes from a man aged 80 or over in good health. The chain is built from TRBV10-2 and TRBJ2-1; TRBD1 matches at 9 bases. CDR3 DNA sequence: TGCGCCAGCAGTGAGTCGGACAGGGGTACGGATGAGCAGTTCTTC. As protein: CASSESDRGTDEQFF.